Shown below are 16 T cell receptor beta chains from a single sample sequenced in a study of technical replicates of blood from four donors. Measured with immunoSEQ multiplex PCR; TCRdb has only the in-frame clones, and not every one. Altogether about 80,000 clones are present, roughly 98% being singletons, with the ten largest covering over 0.13%. The sequencing input was T cells isolated from PBMCs. These receptors all come from a human donor in good health.

The V and J genes are TRBV25-1 and TRBJ2-2; 8 nucleotides align to TRBD2. V lost 2 bases to trimming and J lost 2 bases; unmatched junction nucleotides: 7. The CDR3 runs 17 residues. CDR1 is MGHDK, CDR2 SYGVNS, per germline. CDR3 bases: TGTGCCAGCAGTGAACTTTTCAGCGGGAGAAACACCGGGGAGCTGTTTTTT. Amino acids: CASSELFSGRNTGELFF.

The V gene is TRBV7-3, the J gene TRBJ2-1, with 9 bases fitting TRBD1. V was pared by 5 bases and J by 6 bases, with 8 bases of the junction left unmatched. Germline V gene lookup returns CDR1 SGHTA and CDR2 FQGTGA. The CDR3 runs to 15 residues. The CDR3 coding sequence is TGTGCCAGCAGCAGTACGGGACAGGGTTTCAATGAGCAGTTCTTC. This codes for CASSSTGQGFNEQFF.

The V and J genes are TRBV27 and TRBJ1-2, with TRBD1 matching over 7 bases. CDR3 size: 15 residues. Germline trimming cut 8 bases from V and 4 bases from J; bases unmatched to any gene: 13. Germline assignment: CDR1 MNHEY and CDR2 SMNVEV (reference sequence). The CDR3 protein is CASLPYSGGGYGYTF. CDR3 nucleotides: TGTGCCAGCCTCCCATACTCAGGGGGTGGCTATGGCTACACCTTC.

The V and J genes are TRBV27 and TRBJ1-1, with a possible D match to TRBD1 (6 bases). The CDR3 contains 17 residues. CDR1 is MNHEY, CDR2 SMNVEV, per germline (reference sequence). V was pared by 4 bases and J by 0 bases, with 18 bases between. CDR3: CASSSDSLRSMNTEAFF. DNA of the CDR3: TGTGCCAGCAGTTCGGACAGCCTCCGCTCCATGAACACTGAAGCTTTCTTT.

The chain employs TRBV14 and TRBJ2-1, with D possibly matching TRBD1 (5 bases). V lost 5 bases to trimming and J lost 8 bases, with 16 bases between them. The CDR3 runs 14 residues. The germline CDR1 and CDR2 sequences are SGHDN and FVKESK. The CDR3: CASSSPDIYYEQFF. For the CDR3, the DNA is TGTGCCAGCAGCTCCCCGGACATCTATTATGAGCAGTTCTTC.

The J gene is TRBJ2-3, the V gene TRBV5-1; 9 positions agree with TRBD2. From germline, CDR1 is SGHRS and CDR2 YFSETQ. The V gene end was trimmed by 1 base and the J gene end by 4 bases; junction bases not matched to a gene: 7. This CDR3 contains 16 residues. CDR3 nucleotides: TGCGCCAGCAGCTTGAGGGATACTAGCGGGCCAGATACGCAGTATTTT. It translates to CASSLRDTSGPDTQYF.

The CDR3 region has the DNA TGCGCCAGCAGCTCACAGGGGGCGCGGGAAAAACTGTTTTTT. Protein product: CASSSQGAREKLFF. The chain carries TRBV5-1 and TRBJ1-4; TRBD1 matches 9 bases. With 3 bases clipped from V and 8 bases from J, the junction kept 5 bases outside the gene matches. The germline V gene has CDR1 SGHRS and CDR2 YFSETQ. This CDR3 comprises 14 residues. Supplemented by reference TRBV5-1 and TRBJ1-4, the full variable domain reads KAGVTQTPRYLIKTRGQQVTLSCSPISGHRSVSWYQQTPGQGLQFLFEYFSETQRNKGNFPGRFSGRQFSNSRSEMNVSTLELGDSALYLCASSSQGAREKLFFGSGTQLSVL.

The chain employs TRBV27 and TRBJ2-5; 8 bases map to TRBD2. The CDR3 spans 15 residues. Germline-derived CDR1 and CDR2 are MNHEY and SMNVEV (reference sequence). Trimming at V came to 6 bases and at J to 4 bases, leaving 10 bases not matched to a gene. CDR3 sequence (DNA): TGTGCCAGCAGGGTCTTGGGGACTAGGGGAGAGACCCAGTACTTC. Translation: CASRVLGTRGETQYF.

The chain is built from TRBV7-9 and TRBJ2-7; 7 positions match TRBD1. V shed 8 bases and J 7 bases; nucleotides not matched to a gene: 17. Germline loops: CDR1 SEHNR, CDR2 FQNEAQ (reference sequence). The CDR3 covers 15 residues. CDR3 sequence: CASLTPTGPPGEQYF. The DNA of the CDR3 is TGTGCCAGCCTGACCCCGACAGGGCCCCCGGGGGAGCAGTACTTC.

The rearrangement joins TRBV27 to TRBJ2-5; possibly TRBD1 for D (5 bases). Germline V CDR1 and CDR2: MNHEY, SMNVEV (reference sequence). V was pared by 2 bases and J by 9 bases, with 19 bases between. The CDR3 totals 15 residues. The CDR3 spells CASSLNLAQGESQYF. DNA of the CDR3: TGTGCCAGCAGTTTAAATCTCGCCCAGGGCGAGTCCCAGTACTTC.

J is TRBJ1-5 and V is TRBV5-1; a possible D gene is TRBD1 (6 bases). Trimming left V 0 bases short and J 3 bases short, with 10 bases between. This CDR3 comprises 15 residues. Germline lookup yields CDR1 SGHRS and CDR2 YFSETQ. The CDR3 region has the DNA TGCGCCAGCAGCTTGGCAGGGGATTTCAATCAGCCCCAGCATTTT. It translates to CASSLAGDFNQPQHF.

The table lists this clone with a count of one. The chain joins TRBV19 to TRBJ1-1; D not certain. The V end was cut by 3 bases, the J end by 8 bases, with 7 bases between. CDR3 size: 11 residues. Germline V gives CDR1 LNHDA, CDR2 SQIVND (reference sequence). CDR3 DNA sequence: TGTGCCAGTAGTATTGGGCAGGAAGCTTTCTTT. It is translated as CASSIGQEAFF.

Regarding this clone: An end of the junction differs from the germline gene, which may be a read error. The chain carries TRBV6-1 and TRBJ2-5; D gene uncertain. Germline CDR1 is MNHNS and CDR2 is SASEGT. This CDR3 has 13 residues. CDR3 nucleotides: TGTGCCAGCAGTGTGGGCAAGGTAGAGTCCCAGTACTTC. It codes for CASSVGKVESQYF.

V is TRBV28 and J is TRBJ1-5, with D possibly being TRBD1 (5 bases). Germline V gene lookup returns CDR1 MDHEN and CDR2 SYDVKM. This CDR3 spans 18 amino acids. V was trimmed by 4 bases and J by 2 bases, leaving 21 bases between them. This CDR3 is CASSSPATGSRGNQPQHF. The DNA of the CDR3 is TGTGCCAGCAGTTCACCAGCAACAGGCTCTCGCGGCAATCAGCCCCAGCATTTT. Variable domain in full (rest from reference TRBV28 and TRBJ1-5): DVKVTQSSRYLVKRTGEKVFLECVQDMDHENMFWYRQDPGLGLRLIYFSYDVKMKEKGDIPEGYSVSREKKERFSLILESASTNQTSMYLCASSSPATGSRGNQPQHFGDGTRLSIL.

The chain uses TRBV10-3 and TRBJ2-3; TRBD2 aligns across 14 bases. CDR1 ENHRY and CDR2 SYGVKD come from the germline V gene. Trimming removed 9 bases from V and 4 bases from J; junction bases left unmatched: 3. This CDR3 is built from 14 residues. The CDR3 sequence: CAIGTSGSADTQYF. CDR3 nucleotides: TGTGCCATTGGGACTAGCGGGAGTGCAGATACGCAGTATTTT.

The rearrangement joins TRBV11-2 to TRBJ2-1; perhaps TRBD1 as D (5 bases). Germline values: CDR1 SGHAT, CDR2 FQNNGV. CDR3 length: 14 residues. V lost 6 bases and J 10 bases, leaving 19 bases between the germline ends. As DNA, the CDR3 is TGTGCCAGCAGGGAATGCAGGGCGCCACGGGAGCAGTTCTTC. Its protein product is CASRECRAPREQFF.